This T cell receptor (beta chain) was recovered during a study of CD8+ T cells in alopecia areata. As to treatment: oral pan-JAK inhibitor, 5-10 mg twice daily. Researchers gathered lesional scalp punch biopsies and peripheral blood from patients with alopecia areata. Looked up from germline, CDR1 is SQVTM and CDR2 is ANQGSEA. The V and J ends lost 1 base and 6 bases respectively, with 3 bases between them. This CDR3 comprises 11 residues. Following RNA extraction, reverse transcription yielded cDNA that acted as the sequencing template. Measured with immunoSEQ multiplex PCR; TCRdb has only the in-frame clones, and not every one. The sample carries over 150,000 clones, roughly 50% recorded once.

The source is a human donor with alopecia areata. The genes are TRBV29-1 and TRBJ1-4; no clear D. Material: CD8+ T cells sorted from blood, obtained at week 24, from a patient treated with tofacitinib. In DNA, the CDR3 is TGCAGCGTTGAAGGGGATGAAAAACTGTTTTTT. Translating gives CSVEGDEKLFF. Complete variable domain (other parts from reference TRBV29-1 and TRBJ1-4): SAVISQKPSRDICQRGTSLTIQCQVDSQVTMMFWYRQQPGQSLTLIATANQGSEATYESGFVIDKFPISRPNLTFSTLTVSNMSPEDSSIYLCSVEGDEKLFFGSGTQLSVL.